A selection of T cell receptor beta chains follows, all from one sample in a study of cytotoxic CD8 clonotypes in ibrutinib-treated CLL. TCRdb's copy holds only in-frame clones and misses some; the assay was immunoSEQ multiplex PCR. The data hold about 140,000 clones, with 70% to 80% observed a single time. Specimen: PBMCs, collected after 12 months of ibrutinib treatment. These receptors originate from a human donor with chronic lymphocytic leukemia. Each CDR3 is given with its conserved first and last residue. A D gene is named only where the DNA matches it firmly. Only some rows state a clone size, as once, few, many or a class for expanded clones.

cdr3_aa	cdr3_nt	d_call	clone_size	j_call	v_call
CASRNRDRADTGELFF	TGCGCCAGCAGAAACCGGGACAGGGCTGACACCGGGGAGCTGTTTTTT	TRBD1	.	TRBJ2-2	TRBV4-1
CASSVGVNTEAFF	TGTGCCAGCAGTGTTGGGGTGAACACTGAAGCTTTCTTT	.	.	TRBJ1-1	TRBV2
CASSESGTEAFF	TGTGCCAGCAGTGAATCGGGGACTGAAGCTTTCTTT	.	.	TRBJ1-1	TRBV2
CSVRGGTANTGELFF	TGCAGCGTGAGGGGGGGAACCGCGAACACCGGGGAGCTGTTTTTT	.	.	TRBJ2-2	TRBV29-1
CAISESASKGHYEQYF	TGTGCCATCAGCGAATCTGCAAGCAAGGGTCACTACGAGCAGTACTTC	.	.	TRBJ2-7	TRBV10-3
CASSEGQTTDTQYF	TGCGCCAGCAGCGAGGGACAGACCACAGATACGCAGTATTTT	TRBD1	.	TRBJ2-3	TRBV5-1
CASSERTGNNQPQHF	TGTGCCAGCAGCGAGCGGACAGGGAACAATCAGCCCCAGCATTTT	TRBD1	.	TRBJ1-5	TRBV7-6
CASSWGQPNQPQHF	TGTGCCAGTAGTTGGGGACAGCCCAATCAGCCCCAGCATTTT	TRBD1	.	TRBJ1-5	TRBV19
CASSYTAQGETQYF	TGTGCCAGCAGTTATACAGCCCAGGGGGAGACCCAGTACTTC	.	.	TRBJ2-5	TRBV6-5
CASSWGAGGPLVGELFF	TGTGCCAGCAGTTGGGGAGCGGGAGGGCCTCTGGTTGGGGAGCTGTTTTTT	TRBD2	.	TRBJ2-2	TRBV27
CASSLTGGAQGYGYTF	TGCGCCAGCAGCCTGACCGGAGGGGCGCAGGGCTATGGCTACACCTTC	.	.	TRBJ1-2	TRBV5-1
CASSLLAGGPPFF	TGTGCCAGCAGTTTACTAGCGGGAGGGCCGCCGTTCTTC	TRBD2	.	TRBJ2-1	TRBV28
CASSSGLDTQYF	TGTGCCAGCAGCTCGGGACTCGATACGCAGTATTTT	.	.	TRBJ2-3	TRBV7-9
CASGRGNNSPLHF	TGTGCCAGCGGACGGGGGAATAATTCACCCCTCCACTTT	.	.	TRBJ1-6	TRBV6-5
CASSLVPSGNNEQFF	TGTGCCAGCAGCTTAGTACCTAGCGGGAACAATGAGCAGTTCTTC	TRBD2	.	TRBJ2-1	TRBV7-6
CASSKGVERGEVDTQYF	TGTGCCAGCAGCAAAGGAGTTGAGCGGGGGGAAGTAGATACGCAGTATTTT	.	once	TRBJ2-3	TRBV21-1
CASSPTAGGETQYF	TGTGCCAGCAGTCCGACTGCCGGCGGGGAGACCCAGTACTTC	.	few	TRBJ2-5	TRBV27
CASSLASGEQLFF	TGTGCCAGCAGCTTAGCCTCCGGGGAACAACTGTTTTTT	.	few	TRBJ1-4	TRBV7-9
CASSYSGTGGSYTF	TGTGCCAGCAGTTACTCCGGGACAGGGGGCAGCTACACCTTC	TRBD1	.	TRBJ1-2	TRBV2
CASRRLGPADTQYF	TGTGCCAGCAGGAGGTTGGGGCCCGCAGATACGCAGTATTTT	.	.	TRBJ2-3	TRBV6-1
CASSLLSASGANVLTF	TGTGCCAGCAGTTTACTGTCGGCATCTGGGGCCAACGTCCTGACTTTC	.	.	TRBJ2-6	TRBV28
CASQEAYEQYF	TGTGCCAGCCAGGAGGCCTACGAGCAGTACTTC	.	.	TRBJ2-7	TRBV18
CASSQQGNNYGYTF	TGCGCCAGCAGCCAACAGGGGAATAACTATGGCTACACCTTC	TRBD1	.	TRBJ1-2	TRBV5-1
CASSVGGQHVYGYTF	TGTGCCAGCAGCGTGGGGGGACAGCACGTCTATGGCTACACCTTC	TRBD1	.	TRBJ1-2	TRBV5-4
CASSPSVGELFF	TGCGCCAGCAGCCCTAGCGTCGGGGAGCTGTTTTTT	.	.	TRBJ2-2	TRBV4-1
CASSLKTSGGNTYEQYF	TGTGCCAGCAGCTTGAAGACTAGCGGGGGAAATACCTACGAGCAGTACTTC	TRBD2	.	TRBJ2-7	TRBV7-9
CASNPQSSYNEQFF	TGTGCCAGTAACCCTCAGAGCTCCTACAATGAGCAGTTCTTC	.	.	TRBJ2-1	TRBV19
CAISELWGLAAYEQYF	TGTGCCATCAGTGAGCTTTGGGGACTAGCCGCATACGAGCAGTACTTC	TRBD2	.	TRBJ2-7	TRBV10-3
CSVEANTDTQYF	TGCAGCGTTGAAGCCAACACAGATACGCAGTATTTT	.	.	TRBJ2-3	TRBV29-1
CASSFYNTEAFF	TGTGCCAGCAGCTTTTACAACACTGAAGCTTTCTTT	.	.	TRBJ1-1	TRBV11-3
CSVQEDRDTQYF	TGCAGCGTTCAGGAAGACAGGGATACGCAGTATTTT	.	.	TRBJ2-3	TRBV29-1
CASSLGSKPSGEQYF	TGCGCCAGCAGCTTAGGGTCAAAGCCCTCAGGGGAGCAGTACTTC	.	.	TRBJ2-7	TRBV5-1
CASSQGGQTGYTDTQYF	TGCGCCAGCAGCCAAGGGGGACAGACGGGATACACAGATACGCAGTATTTT	TRBD1	.	TRBJ2-3	TRBV4-3
CASSRDRGQETQYF	TGTGCCAGCAGCCGGGACAGGGGGCAAGAGACCCAGTACTTC	TRBD1	.	TRBJ2-5	TRBV2
CASSKVDGQTTGELFF	TGTGCCAGCAGCAAAGTAGACGGCCAGACCACCGGGGAGCTGTTTTTT	.	.	TRBJ2-2	TRBV21-1